This entry features one T cell receptor beta chain sequence. The antigen is not known. The data were obtained in a study of T cell repertoires in cytomegalovirus infection. Germline assignment: CDR1 SGHAT and CDR2 FQNNGV. The CDR3 has 19 residues. V shed 3 bases, J shed 1 base, and the junction held 7 bases outside the gene matches. One entry per CDR3 protein, called by TCRdb with MiXCR from the reads. This sample has about 180,000 distinct CDR3 sequences, with roughly 21% found just once. Sequenced here: CD8+ T cells from cultured PBMCs, sampled from culture after CMV antigen stimulation. This sequence joins TRBV11-2 and TRBJ2-1; TRBD2 agrees at 15 bases. The clonotype originates from a human donor in good health (CMV status not recorded). Some clones in this sample may be carry-over from other donors' samples. The CDR3 sequence is CASSFLGLAGGRSYNEQFF. The CDR3 nucleotides are TGTGCCAGCAGCTTCCTAGGACTAGCGGGGGGGCGGTCCTACAATGAGCAGTTCTTC. The full variable domain, rest sourced from reference TRBV11-2 and TRBJ2-1, is EAGVAQSPRYKIIEKRQSVAFWCNPISGHATLYWYQQILGQGPKLLIQFQNNGVVDDSQLPKDRFSAERLKGVDSTLKIQPAKLEDSAVYLCASSFLGLAGGRSYNEQFFGPGTRLTVL.